Shown below are 22 T cell receptor beta chains from a single sample sequenced in a study of T cells after somatic rescue of genetic block. Sequenced by immunoSEQ multiplex PCR; TCRdb stores in-frame clones only, minus some. This table holds approximately 58,000 clones, about 96% found once. Sequenced material: peripheral blood mononuclear cells (PBMCs). These receptors came from a child under three years old.

The rearrangement links TRBV5-1 to TRBJ1-1; tentative D call: TRBD1 (5 bases). V was clipped by 2 bases and J by 4 bases, with 15 bases between them. Germline lookup yields CDR1 SGHRS and CDR2 YFSETQ. This CDR3 is 15 amino acids long. The CDR3 spells CASSFMGAGRTEAFF. CDR3 nucleotides: TGCGCCAGCAGCTTCATGGGCGCGGGGCGCACTGAAGCTTTCTTT.

This chain links TRBV7-8 with TRBJ2-1; TRBD2 matches at 10 bases. This CDR3 has 17 amino acids. The V segment lost 2 bases and the J segment 1 base; nucleotides outside the gene matches: 5. CDR1 SGHVS and CDR2 FQNEAQ come from the germline V gene. CDR3: CASSLSLAGGSYNEQFF. The DNA for the CDR3 is TGTGCCAGCAGCTTATCCTTAGCGGGAGGTTCCTACAATGAGCAGTTCTTC.

The chain joins TRBV4-1 to TRBJ2-7; 7 nucleotides agree with TRBD2. Trimming cost V 3 bases and J 2 bases; bases outside gene matches: 4. The CDR3 has 14 amino acids. CDR1 is MGHRA and CDR2 is YSYEKL in the germline V gene. The CDR3 nucleotides are TGCGCCAGCAGCCAGAAGACTAGCCCCTACGAGCAGTACTTC. This sequence encodes CASSQKTSPYEQYF.

The J gene is TRBJ2-1, the V gene TRBV11-2, with D maybe TRBD2 (6 bases). Per the germline V gene, CDR1 is SGHAT and CDR2 is FQNNGV. Trimming left V 1 base short and J 6 bases short, with 7 bases between. CDR3 length: 13 amino acids. The CDR3 DNA follows: TGTGCCAGCAGCTTAGCGGGAGCCAATGAGCAGTTCTTC. This translates into CASSLAGANEQFF.

This clone was detected only once. V usage is TRBV28 and J usage is TRBJ2-4; D gene unclear. The CDR3 sequence is 14 residues long. Germline V gives CDR1 MDHEN, CDR2 SYDVKM. V was shortened by 0 bases and J by 0 bases, with 3 bases between the two germline ends. The CDR3 DNA is TGTGCCAGCAGTTTATGGGGAGCCAAAAACATTCAGTACTTC. Translated: CASSLWGAKNIQYF.

V gene TRBV5-1 combines with J gene TRBJ1-4; no clear D. Germline values: CDR1 SGHRS, CDR2 YFSETQ. V was clipped by 4 bases and J by 0 bases, with 7 bases between them. The length of the CDR3 is 14 residues. CDR3 in DNA: TGCGCCAGCAGCCCCATAGCAACTAATGAAAAACTGTTTTTT. This sequence encodes CASSPIATNEKLFF.

V usage is TRBV7-2 and J usage is TRBJ2-7; possibly TRBD2 for D (5 bases). The V end was cut by 6 bases, the J end by 0 bases, with 18 bases between. CDR1 is SGHTA and CDR2 is FQGNSA in the germline V gene. CDR3 length: 16 residues. This CDR3 is CASRDPSGSTSYEQYF. The CDR3 bases are TGTGCCAGCAGGGACCCGAGCGGCTCGACCTCCTACGAGCAGTACTTC.

The V and J genes are TRBV4-3 and TRBJ2-2, with a possible D match to TRBD1 (7 bases). Germline assignment: CDR1 LGHNA and CDR2 YSLEER. The V end lost 2 bases, the J end lost 9 bases, and 25 bases lay between the germline ends. There are 18 residues in the CDR3. Here the CDR3 DNA reads TGCGCCAGCAGCCAAAGGCGAGGGGTGGAGGGGGCTGGTAGGGAGCTGTTTTTT. Translating gives CASSQRRGVEGAGRELFF.

The DNA of the CDR3 is TGCGCCAGCAGCAATAAACAGGGGGCGTTAATTTCCTACGAGCAGTACTTC. Protein sequence: CASSNKQGALISYEQYF. The genes are TRBV5-1 and TRBJ2-7; TRBD1 matches 9 bases. Germline values: CDR1 SGHRS, CDR2 YFSETQ. The CDR3 sequence is 17 residues long. Trimming cost V 4 bases and J 1 base; bases outside gene matches: 12. Full variable domain (rest looked up from reference TRBV5-1 and TRBJ2-7): KAGVTQTPRYLIKTRGQQVTLSCSPISGHRSVSWYQQTPGQGLQFLFEYFSETQRNKGNFPGRFSGRQFSNSRSEMNVSTLELGDSALYLCASSNKQGALISYEQYFGPGTRLTVT.

The chain links TRBV5-4 to TRBJ2-1; D unresolved. This CDR3 has 13 amino acids. Trimming stripped 0 bases from V and 3 bases from J, with 4 bases between. Germline V gene lookup returns CDR1 SGHNT and CDR2 YYREEE (reference sequence). The CDR3 coding sequence is TGTGCCAGCAGCTTGGACAGCTACAATGAGCAGTTCTTC. Translation gives CASSLDSYNEQFF.

The J gene is TRBJ2-3, the V gene TRBV6-6; D is uncertain. The CDR3 consists of 13 residues. V lost 0 bases and J lost 2, with 3 bases in between. Germline CDR1 is MNHNY and CDR2 is SVGAGI (reference sequence). Here the CDR3 reads CASSYSNTDTQYF. In nucleotides, the CDR3 is TGTGCCAGCAGTTACTCCAACACAGATACGCAGTATTTT.

This chain joins TRBV4-2 and TRBJ2-3, with TRBD2 identical over 14 bases. This CDR3 has 17 residues. Germline assignment: CDR1 LGHNA and CDR2 YNFKEQ. The J segment lost 5 bases and the V segment lost 3 bases, leaving 7 bases of the junction unmatched. The CDR3 nucleotides are TGTGCCAGCAGCCAGGCCGGGACTAGCGGGAGCCAAGATACGCAGTATTTT. Translation: CASSQAGTSGSQDTQYF.

V usage is TRBV4-1 and J usage is TRBJ2-5; 7 bases map to TRBD2. J was trimmed by 5 bases and V by 0 bases; bases with no gene match: 9. CDR1 and CDR2 from the germline V gene are MGHRA and YSYEKL. The CDR3 covers 16 residues. The CDR3 nucleotides are TGCGCCAGCAGCCAAGAAGGGGCGGGAGTCGGGGAGACCCAGTACTTC. This translates into CASSQEGAGVGETQYF.

The V and J genes are TRBV10-3 and TRBJ2-3; TRBD2 aligns across 11 bases. The V gene's germline CDR1 is ENHRY and CDR2 SYGVKD. This CDR3 is 20 amino acids long. V shed 0 bases, J shed 5 bases, and the junction held 16 bases outside the gene matches. The DNA for the CDR3 is TGTGCCATCAGTGAGTCCTCCAGGGTGGTTAGCGGGAGGGCTGAAGATACGCAGTATTTT. Translating it yields CAISESSRVVSGRAEDTQYF.

V usage is TRBV25-1 and J usage is TRBJ1-2, with no clear D. The CDR3 runs 12 residues. CDR1 and CDR2 from the germline V gene are MGHDK and SYGVNS. Trimming pared 0 bases from V and 2 bases from J, leaving 1 base between. The CDR3 is CASSEYNYGYTF. As DNA, the CDR3 is TGTGCCAGCAGTGAATACAACTATGGCTACACCTTC.

The V call is TRBV7-9, the J call TRBJ1-2, with TRBD1 as a possible D gene (5 bases). V lost 3 bases, J lost 7 bases, and 9 bases lay in between. Per germline, CDR1 SEHNR and CDR2 FQNEAQ (reference sequence). The CDR3 runs 12 residues. The CDR3, as DNA: TGTGCCAGCAGCTTCGGCGGGGGTGGCTACACCTTC. Residues: CASSFGGGGYTF.

The chain uses TRBV7-2 and TRBJ2-7; 11 bases are shared with TRBD2. V lost 6 bases and J lost 5; bases outside the gene matches: 9. The CDR3 totals 15 residues. Germline lookup yields CDR1 SGHTA and CDR2 FQGNSA. CDR3 sequence: CASRYIAGGPHEQYF. In DNA, the CDR3 is TGTGCCAGCAGATACATAGCGGGAGGGCCCCACGAGCAGTACTTC.

The chain employs TRBV6-5 and TRBJ1-2; D is unclear. CDR3 length: 13 amino acids. Trimming took 0 bases from V and 4 from J, leaving 6 bases between them. The germline V gene has CDR1 MNHEY and CDR2 SVGAGI. The CDR3 DNA reads TGTGCCAGCAGTTACTCGGGCCTCTATGGCTACACCTTC. Encoded protein: CASSYSGLYGYTF.

The V call is TRBV28, the J call TRBJ2-7; D is perhaps TRBD1 (6 bases). CDR1 and CDR2 from the germline V gene are MDHEN and SYDVKM. CDR3 length: 14 residues. V was clipped by 4 bases and J by 3 bases, with 13 bases between them. The CDR3 DNA reads TGTGCCAGCAGTTACAGGGTCTCCTTCTACGAGCAGTACTTC. Its translation: CASSYRVSFYEQYF.

This chain links TRBV6-8 with TRBJ2-7; D gene unclear. CDR1 and CDR2 (germline): MNHGY, SAAAGT. The CDR3 covers 14 residues. Trimming removed 2 bases from V and 2 bases from J, with 10 bases in between. CDR3 loop: CASSYERPPYEQYF. In nucleotides, the CDR3 is TGTGCCAGCAGTTACGAGCGACCTCCCTACGAGCAGTACTTC.

The V call is TRBV29-1, the J call TRBJ1-3, with 9 bases lining up with TRBD1. V lost 7 bases, J lost 2 bases, and 3 bases stayed unmatched. The CDR3 totals 13 residues. CDR1 and CDR2 from the germline V gene are SQVTM and ANQGSEA. The CDR3 nucleotides read TGCAGCGCCGGGGACAGGGCTGGAAACACCATATATTTT. This sequence encodes CSAGDRAGNTIYF.

The genes are TRBV5-6 and TRBJ2-7; the D gene is possibly TRBD2 (6 bases). The CDR3 consists of 13 residues. Per germline, CDR1 SGHDT and CDR2 YYEEEE. Trimming cost V 0 bases and J 4 bases, with 8 bases left between them. The CDR3 sequence: CASSLGAGYEQYF. For the CDR3, the DNA is TGTGCCAGCAGCTTGGGGGCGGGGTACGAGCAGTACTTC.